This passage covers 26 T cell receptor beta chains from one sample sequenced in a study of T cell repertoires in cytomegalovirus infection. In TCRdb, the reads were re-called with MiXCR into one record per CDR3 protein. The profile covers approximately 97,000 distinct CDR3 sequences, with about 15% appearing a single time and less than 10% taken by the ten largest. The material sequenced was PBMCs. These receptors came from a human donor in good health (CMV status not recorded). Some clones in this sample may be carry-over from other donors' samples.

This clonotype was picked up many times. The V and J genes are TRBV7-2 and TRBJ1-1; unclear D gene. Trimming cost V 3 bases and J 4 bases, with 12 bases left between them. The germline CDR1 and CDR2 sequences are SGHTA and FQGNSA. The CDR3 sequence is 14 residues long. CDR3 in DNA: TGTGCCAGCAGCTTCGGGGTTGAAGTCACTGAAGCTTTCTTT. This sequence encodes CASSFGVEVTEAFF.

At least ten counts were recorded for this clonotype. The rearrangement joins TRBV7-3 to TRBJ2-3, with TRBD2 as a possible D gene (6 bases). V lost 5 bases to trimming and J lost 2 bases, with 11 bases between them. The CDR3 is 14 residues long. Germline V gives CDR1 SGHTA, CDR2 FQGTGA. CDR3 region: CASSGGLSTDTQYF. CDR3 sequence (DNA): TGTGCCAGCAGCGGCGGACTATCCACAGATACGCAGTATTTT.

The chain recombines TRBV7-2 with TRBJ2-2; D gene uncertain. Looked up from germline, CDR1 is SGHTA and CDR2 is FQGNSA. CDR3 length equals 12 residues. V was shortened by 6 bases and J by 0 bases, with 2 bases between the two germline ends. DNA of the CDR3: TGTGCCAGCAGACCGAACACCGGGGAGCTGTTTTTT. Translation: CASRPNTGELFF.

This clonotype appeared many times. The chain couples TRBV7-8 to TRBJ1-4, with 10 bases fitting TRBD1. Germline assignment: CDR1 SGHVS and CDR2 FQNEAQ. The CDR3 spans 15 residues. With V trimmed by 6 bases and J by 6 bases, 7 bases remained unmatched. CDR3 region: CASSLGQGVDEKLFF. CDR3 sequence (DNA): TGTGCCAGCAGTCTAGGACAGGGGGTTGATGAAAAACTGTTTTTT.

This clonotype was counted between two and nine times. The chain carries TRBV5-1 and TRBJ2-6, with D possibly being TRBD1 (5 bases). This CDR3 comprises 16 residues. Looked up from germline, CDR1 is SGHRS and CDR2 is YFSETQ. Between the trimmed V and J ends, which lost 0 bases and 4 bases, there was a span of 11 bases. CDR3 region: CASSLGPGPGANVLTF. In DNA form, the CDR3 reads TGCGCCAGCAGCTTGGGACCAGGGCCCGGGGCCAACGTCCTGACTTTC. The full variable domain, with the rest looked up from reference TRBV5-1 and TRBJ2-6, is KAGVTQTPRYLIKTRGQQVTLSCSPISGHRSVSWYQQTPGQGLQFLFEYFSETQRNKGNFPGRFSGRQFSNSRSEMNVSTLELGDSALYLCASSLGPGPGANVLTFGAGSRLTVL.

This clonotype turned up a few times. This chain links TRBV18 with TRBJ2-5; tentatively, D is TRBD2 (6 bases). This CDR3 comprises 16 residues. Germline CDR1 and CDR2: KGHSH and LQKENI. Trimming pared 2 bases from V and 4 bases from J, leaving 17 bases between. The CDR3 sequence: CASSPSMGGRGETQYF. The CDR3 DNA reads as TGTGCCAGCTCACCATCGATGGGGGGAAGGGGAGAGACCCAGTACTTC.

The chain employs TRBV27 and TRBJ2-6; the D is unclear. This CDR3 contains 15 residues. Germline values: CDR1 MNHEY, CDR2 SMNVEV (reference sequence). The ends were cut back, 5 bases at V and 0 bases at J, with 8 bases in the middle. The CDR3 coding sequence is TGTGCCAGCAGTACCCTGACCTCTGGGGCCAACGTCCTGACTTTC. Its protein is CASSTLTSGANVLTF.

The V call is TRBV5-1, the J call TRBJ2-5; weak D call: TRBD2 (6 bases). Germline CDR1 and CDR2: SGHRS and YFSETQ. This CDR3 is 14 amino acids long. Trimming shortened V by 3 bases and J by 5 bases, and 14 bases separated the two germline ends. This CDR3 is CASSSGLVLETQYF. CDR3 nucleotides: TGCGCCAGCAGCTCGGGACTGGTGCTGGAGACCCAGTACTTC.

This clonotype was recorded a few times. The rearrangement joins TRBV5-4 to TRBJ1-2; D might be TRBD1 (5 bases). Germline V lookup: CDR1 SGHNT, CDR2 YYREEE (reference sequence). V lost 5 bases and J 1 base, leaving 18 bases between the germline ends. This CDR3 comprises 16 residues. The CDR3 loop is CASSLGQDPFNYGYTF. Here the CDR3 DNA reads TGTGCCAGCAGTCTGGGGCAGGACCCCTTTAACTATGGCTACACCTTC.

The genes are TRBV12-3 or TRBV12-4 and TRBJ1-1; 7 bases fit TRBD1. The CDR3 is 13 amino acids. The J segment lost 7 bases and the V segment lost 3 bases, leaving 5 bases of the junction unmatched. CDR3: CASSLQGEGEAFF. The CDR3 DNA follows: TGTGCCAGCAGTTTGCAGGGGGAAGGTGAAGCTTTCTTT.

This clonotype was counted many times. The chain links TRBV7-2 to TRBJ2-7; weak D call: TRBD1 (9 bases). The CDR3 consists of 15 residues. The V and J ends lost 4 bases and 3 bases respectively, with 16 bases between them. CDR1 SGHTA and CDR2 FQGNSA come from the germline V gene. As DNA, the CDR3 is TGTGCCAGCAGCTCCCGGGAGGGACAGGGCTACGAGCAGTACTTC. Translation gives CASSSREGQGYEQYF.

This clonotype was detected ten times or more. The chain recombines TRBV6-1 with TRBJ1-5; D is uncertain. Germline V CDR1 and CDR2: MNHNS, SASEGT. Trimming shortened V by 6 bases and J by 4 bases, and 7 bases separated the two germline ends. There are 12 residues in the CDR3. The CDR3 coding sequence is TGTGCCAGCAGGACCAAGAATCAGCCCCAGCATTTT. This gives the protein CASRTKNQPQHF.

This clonotype was seen a handful of times. The chain carries TRBV12-3 or TRBV12-4 and TRBJ1-2, with D tentatively TRBD1 (5 bases). Trimming pared 4 bases from V and 5 bases from J, leaving 17 bases between. The CDR3 runs to 15 residues. The CDR3 loop reads CASSYGPRGSYGYTF. The CDR3 coding sequence is TGTGCCAGCAGTTACGGGCCCCGGGGGTCTTATGGCTACACCTTC.

This clonotype was picked up a small number of times. The genes are TRBV4-1 and TRBJ2-1, with D unclear. Germline assignment: CDR1 MGHRA and CDR2 YSYEKL. The CDR3 runs 14 residues. Trimming cost V 4 bases and J 9 bases, with 16 bases left between them. The CDR3 here is CASSLQPIFGEQFF. DNA of the CDR3: TGCGCCAGCAGCCTCCAACCCATTTTTGGTGAGCAGTTCTTC.

V gene TRBV5-4 combines with J gene TRBJ1-3; TRBD1 matches 10 bases. V was pared by 4 bases and J by 7 bases, with 11 bases of the junction left unmatched. This CDR3 is 16 amino acids long. CDR1 and CDR2 from the germline V gene are SGHNT and YYREEE (reference sequence). The CDR3 DNA follows: TGTGCCAGCAGCCCCGGGACAGGGGCCATCGGGAACACCATATATTTT. Amino acid sequence: CASSPGTGAIGNTIYF.

This clonotype was recorded at least ten times. The genes are TRBV7-6 and TRBJ1-5, with D perhaps matching TRBD1 (5 bases). The V end lost 9 bases, the J end lost 7 bases, and 13 bases lay between the germline ends. The CDR3 sequence is 12 residues long. In germline, CDR1 is SGHVS, CDR2 FNYEAQ. CDR3 protein: CARRGVSQPQHF. CDR3 bases: TGTGCCAGGCGGGGGGTGAGCCAGCCCCAGCATTTT.

V gene TRBV28 combines with J gene TRBJ2-7; D is uncertain. V lost 3 bases, J lost 4 bases, and 7 bases lay in between. CDR3 length equals 12 residues. Germline V gene lookup returns CDR1 MDHEN and CDR2 SYDVKM. The CDR3 bases are TGTGCCAGCAGTTTCCCGCCTTACGAGCAGTACTTC. Protein sequence: CASSFPPYEQYF.

This clonotype was picked up many times. J is TRBJ2-5 and V is TRBV6-5, with D unresolved. The germline V gene encodes CDR1 MNHEY and CDR2 SVGAGI. This CDR3 spans 13 amino acids. V was trimmed by 4 bases and J by 5 bases, leaving 11 bases between them. CDR3 in amino acids: CASSLGLVETQYF. CDR3 DNA sequence: TGTGCCAGCAGTTTGGGTCTGGTGGAGACCCAGTACTTC.

In its sample, this clonotype was seen a few times. The J gene is TRBJ2-1, the V gene TRBV30; TRBD1 is a possible D gene (6 bases). Germline V gene data show CDR1 as GTSNPN and CDR2 as SVGIG (reference sequence). This CDR3 comprises 13 residues. V was cut by 7 bases and J by 1 base, with 11 bases left in between. This chain's CDR3 is CASEGESYNEQFF. The CDR3 bases are TGTGCCTCCGAGGGGGAATCCTACAATGAGCAGTTCTTC.

This clonotype was seen a handful of times. Sequence at one end of the junction differs from germline and may be a read error. The rearrangement links TRBV13 to TRBJ1-3; D not resolved. Per the germline V gene, CDR1 is PRHDT and CDR2 is FYEKMQ (reference sequence). The CDR3 has 15 amino acids. This CDR3 is CASSLGSDSGNTIYF. The CDR3 coding sequence is TGCGCCAGCAGCCTGGGGTCAGACTCTGGAAACACCATATATTTT.

The chain is built from TRBV7-9 and TRBJ1-4; TRBD1 is a possible D gene (5 bases). V lost 4 bases and J lost 0, with 9 bases in between. Germline CDR1 SEHNR, CDR2 FQNEAQ (reference sequence). CDR3 size: 15 residues. The CDR3 reads CASSSRGPTNEKLFF. DNA for the CDR3: TGTGCCAGCAGCTCTCGGGGCCCAACTAATGAAAAACTGTTTTTT.

V is TRBV7-1 and J is TRBJ2-7; 8 nucleotides align to TRBD1. TRBV7-1 is classed as an ORF, of uncertain function. Losses at the gene ends were 10 bases for V and 6 bases for J; bases not matched to a gene: 17. The CDR3 covers 15 residues. The CDR3 DNA sequence: TGTGCCACCCACAGGGGGGACGATCAGGCCCTCGAGCAGTACTTC. Amino acids: CATHRGDDQALEQYF.

About this clonotype itself: A much larger clone is a single base away; this may be a read error. The chain employs TRBV10-3 and TRBJ1-2; 7 bases map to TRBD1. The germline V gene has CDR1 ENHRY and CDR2 SYGVKD. V was pared by 6 bases and J by 8 bases, with 15 bases of the junction left unmatched. The length of the CDR3 is 15 residues. The CDR3 protein is CAIRGSDRAVEGYTF. The CDR3 DNA reads TGTGCCATCAGGGGATCTGACAGGGCGGTGGAGGGCTACACCTTC.

In this sample, this clonotype turned up many times. This sequence joins TRBV6-1 and TRBJ2-1, with TRBD1 matching over 10 bases. The ends lost 7 bases at V and 8 bases at J; junction bases unmatched: 8. The CDR3 has 14 residues. The germline CDR1 and CDR2 sequences are MNHNS and SASEGT. CDR3 amino acids: CASIRDRGRDEQFF. CDR3 in DNA: TGTGCCAGCATCCGGGACAGGGGTCGGGATGAGCAGTTCTTC.

There are a few counts of this clonotype. The J gene is TRBJ1-5, the V gene TRBV7-3; unclear D gene. Germline V gene sequence: CDR1 SGHTA, CDR2 FQGTGA. The CDR3 is 14 residues long. V was pared by 2 bases and J by 6 bases, with 11 bases between. The CDR3 sequence: CASSLRQSGQPQHF. The CDR3, as DNA: TGTGCCAGCAGCTTACGTCAATCGGGTCAGCCCCAGCATTTT.

This clonotype has just a few counts. The rearrangement joins TRBV28 to TRBJ2-4; a weak D match, TRBD1 (5 bases). The CDR3 contains 17 residues. Trimming pared 2 bases from V and 0 bases from J, leaving 14 bases between. Germline CDR1 reads MDHEN; CDR2 reads SYDVKM. In DNA, the CDR3 is TGTGCCAGCAGTTTAAAGGGGTCAGTCCTAGCCAAAAACATTCAGTACTTC. Translation: CASSLKGSVLAKNIQYF.